The 29 T cell receptor beta chains below were found in one sample sequenced in a study of blood T cells in healthy people across ages. A sample-barcoded 5' primer and a J-beta primer mix were used in a second PCR of about 7 to 12 cycles. TCRdb used MiXCR to reprocess the 5' RACE reads, holding one entry per CDR3 protein. The data contain 1.5 million to 2 million distinct CDR3 sequences, under 30% of them seen just once; the ten biggest clones take up less than 9.5%. Material for sequencing was blood. Source of these receptors: a woman aged 30 to 39 in good health.

The chain joins TRBV3-1 to TRBJ2-5, with 8 bases identical to TRBD2. The CDR3 has 15 amino acids. V lost 4 bases to trimming and J lost 4 bases; unmatched junction nucleotides: 8. Germline V CDR1 and CDR2: LGHDT, YNNKEL (reference sequence). CDR3 sequence: CASSRGAGGGETQYF. The CDR3 DNA follows: TGTGCCAGCAGCCGTGGGGCGGGGGGCGGAGAGACCCAGTACTTC.

This clonotype was found a few times. The chain couples TRBV7-3 to TRBJ2-1; 8 bases align to TRBD2. This CDR3 comprises 14 residues. The germline CDR1 and CDR2 sequences are SGHTA and FQGTGA. Losses at the gene ends were 4 bases for V and 9 bases for J; bases not matched to a gene: 8. The CDR3 DNA sequence: TGTGCCAGCAGCTCTCTCGGGGGGGTAGTTGAGCAGTTCTTC. Translation: CASSSLGGVVEQFF.

This clonotype appeared many times. The rearrangement joins TRBV7-2 to TRBJ2-7, with TRBD2 as a possible D gene (6 bases). There are 16 residues in the CDR3. Between the trimmed V and J ends, which lost 1 base and 0 bases, there was a span of 13 bases. The germline V gene has CDR1 SGHTA and CDR2 FQGNSA. CDR3 coding DNA: TGTGCCAGCAGCTTAGTAGGGACTGTAAGCTCCTACGAGCAGTACTTC. Its protein is CASSLVGTVSSYEQYF.

The J gene is TRBJ2-1, the V gene TRBV15; D remains unclear. The CDR3 contains 15 residues. V lost 3 bases and J 1 base, leaving 10 bases between the germline ends. CDR1 LNHNV and CDR2 YYDKDF come from the germline V gene (reference sequence). The CDR3 is CATSSPGTSYNEQFF. DNA of the CDR3: TGTGCCACCAGCAGCCCGGGCACATCCTACAATGAGCAGTTCTTC.

This clonotype appeared a few times. The V gene is TRBV5-1, the J gene TRBJ2-1; 8 nucleotides agree with TRBD2. Looked up from germline, CDR1 is SGHRS and CDR2 is YFSETQ. Unmatched junction bases numbered 9, after V lost 0 bases and J lost 10 bases. The CDR3 spans 15 residues. The CDR3 DNA reads as TGCGCCAGCAGCTTGGCGGTAGCGGGGACGAGGGAGCAGTTCTTC. It codes for CASSLAVAGTREQFF. Combining the CDR3 with reference TRBV5-1 and TRBJ2-1 gives the whole variable domain KAGVTQTPRYLIKTRGQQVTLSCSPISGHRSVSWYQQTPGQGLQFLFEYFSETQRNKGNFPGRFSGRQFSNSRSEMNVSTLELGDSALYLCASSLAVAGTREQFFGPGTRLTVL.

This clonotype was counted a few times. The chain combines TRBV12-3 or TRBV12-4 with TRBJ1-1; no clear D. Trimming stripped 2 bases from V and 3 bases from J, with 7 bases between. The CDR3 consists of 13 residues. As DNA, the CDR3 is TGTGCCAGCAGTTTAAGAGATTACACTGAAGCTTTCTTT. This sequence encodes CASSLRDYTEAFF.

The rearrangement uses TRBV12-3 or TRBV12-4 and TRBJ1-4; 7 nucleotides agree with TRBD1. J lost 8 bases, V lost 5 bases, and 11 bases had no gene match. The CDR3 totals 15 residues. CDR3 sequence reads: CASSRNRDSHEKLFF. The CDR3 bases are TGTGCCAGCAGTCGTAACCGGGACAGCCACGAAAAACTGTTTTTT.

The rearrangement joins TRBV7-9 to TRBJ2-1, with 10 bases matching TRBD1. V lost 5 bases and J lost 6; bases outside the gene matches: 7. The CDR3 extends over 15 amino acids. Germline CDR1 reads SEHNR; CDR2 reads FQNEAQ (reference sequence). CDR3 in DNA: TGTGCCAGCAGCCCAGGCCGGGACAGGGGCAATGAGCAGTTCTTC. Translated, it gives CASSPGRDRGNEQFF.

This clonotype was detected ten times or more. The CDR3, as DNA: TGCAGTGCCCCTGACTCCCTCTACGAGCAGTACTTC. Translated, it gives CSAPDSLYEQYF. The J gene is TRBJ2-7, the V gene TRBV20-1; D is unclear. Trimming shortened V by 6 bases and J by 3 bases, and 12 bases separated the two germline ends. The CDR3 runs 12 residues. Germline V gene lookup returns CDR1 DFQATT and CDR2 SNEGSKA (reference sequence).

The genes are TRBV12-3 or TRBV12-4 and TRBJ2-7; 8 bases align to TRBD2. The J call may be mistaken, given a closer DNA end match to TRBJ2-5. The CDR3 is made up of 14 amino acids. CDR3 residues: CASSLERGGVTQYF. The CDR3, as DNA: TGTGCCAGCAGTTTAGAACGGGGGGGTGTGACCCAGTACTTC.

Concerning this clonotype itself: One base away lies a much larger clone, so this may be a sequencing read error. The chain is built from TRBV10-3 and TRBJ2-1; D call uncertain. The germline gives CDR1 ENHRY, CDR2 SYGVKD. The CDR3 has 13 residues. V lost 10 bases and J 8 bases, leaving 18 bases between the germline ends. DNA for the CDR3: TGTGCCACCCGGCGGATGCGATGGGATGAGCAGTTCTTC. It yields the protein CATRRMRWDEQFF.

Turning to this clonotype: The junction departs from the called germline gene at one end, perhaps through a read error. This chain connects TRBV24-1 to TRBJ2-2, with D perhaps matching TRBD2 (5 bases). The CDR3 is 14 residues long. The germline CDR1 and CDR2 sequences are KGHDR and SFDVKD. CDR3 loop: CATSDLRFTGERFF. The CDR3 bases are TGTGCCACCAGTGATTTGAGGTTCACCGGGGAGCGGTTTTTT.

The count of this clonotype is one. The chain combines TRBV20-1 with TRBJ1-5, with 10 bases aligning to TRBD1. The CDR3 runs 17 residues. Germline values: CDR1 DFQATT, CDR2 SNEGSKA (reference sequence). The J segment lost 9 bases and the V segment lost 5 bases, leaving 19 bases of the junction unmatched. DNA for the CDR3: TGCAGTGCTGGACCTGGGGGACAGGGGCCGAACGGGGGGCCCCAGCATTTT. Its protein product is CSAGPGGQGPNGGPQHF.

A remark on this clonotype: A much larger clone lies one base from this, so it may be a read error. The chain is built from TRBV20-1 and TRBJ2-1; D gene unclear. This CDR3 is 14 amino acids long. CDR1 is DFQATT and CDR2 is SNEGSKA in the germline V gene (reference sequence). CDR3 loop: CSAREGYAYNERFF. DNA of the CDR3: TGCAGTGCTAGAGAGGGTTACGCTTACAATGAGCGGTTCTTC.

The rearrangement joins TRBV20-1 to TRBJ2-5; D call uncertain. Trimming cost V 2 bases and J 6 bases, with 10 bases left between them. The CDR3 has 12 residues. Per the germline V gene, CDR1 is DFQATT and CDR2 is SNEGSKA (reference sequence). The DNA of the CDR3 is TGCAGTGCTAGATCGGGTGGGCAGACCCAGTACTTC. Translated: CSARSGGQTQYF.

Comments on this clonotype: The junction departs from the called germline gene at one end, perhaps through a read error. The chain employs TRBV10-3 and TRBJ1-2; unclear D gene. CDR1 is ENHRY, CDR2 SYGVKD, per germline. The CDR3 totals 14 residues. The CDR3 bases are TGTGCCATCAGTGAGTCACCGGAGAACTGTGGCTACACCTTC. This gives the protein CAISESPENCGYTF.

This clonotype was seen more than once but under ten times. The J gene is TRBJ1-2, the V gene TRBV27; D unresolved. CDR1 and CDR2 from the germline V gene are MNHEY and SMNVEV (reference sequence). V lost 8 bases, J lost 1 base, and 23 bases lay in between. The CDR3 length is 17 residues. The CDR3 spells CASVGLGSGRLNYGYTF. The CDR3 nucleotides read TGTGCCAGCGTGGGTTTAGGGTCTGGCAGACTTAACTATGGCTACACCTTC.

This clonotype was seen ten or more times. V is TRBV18 and J is TRBJ1-2; 10 positions agree with TRBD1. V dropped 2 bases and J dropped 7; count of bases not matched to a gene: 13. The CDR3 loop spans 17 amino acids. From germline, CDR1 is KGHSH and CDR2 LQKENI. As DNA, the CDR3 is TGTGCCAGCTCACCAGAAGCCAGGACAGGGGGATGGTTTGGCTACACCTTC. Its translation is CASSPEARTGGWFGYTF.

The J gene is TRBJ2-2, the V gene TRBV7-3, with 8 bases matching TRBD2. This CDR3 contains 15 residues. Germline lookup yields CDR1 SGHTA and CDR2 FQGTGA. The junction had 5 bases not matched to a gene; V was cut back by 4 bases and J by 4 bases. The CDR3 DNA follows: TGTGCCAGCAGCTGGACGGGGGGGGCCACCGGGGAGCTGTTTTTT. It yields the protein CASSWTGGATGELFF.

In this sample, this clonotype turned up many times. V gene TRBV29-1 combines with J gene TRBJ2-1; D is undetermined. This CDR3 is 14 amino acids long. The germline gives CDR1 SQVTM, CDR2 ANQGSEA. V was shortened by 4 bases and J by 7 bases, with 17 bases between the two germline ends. CDR3 sequence: CSVGGGPDRNEQFF. In nucleotides, the CDR3 is TGCAGCGTTGGTGGTGGCCCAGATAGAAATGAGCAGTTCTTC.

This clonotype has more than one count but fewer than ten. The chain uses TRBV28 and TRBJ1-1, with 7 bases fitting TRBD1. Trimming at V came to 6 bases and at J to 6 bases, leaving 13 bases not matched to a gene. CDR3 length: 15 residues. Germline V gene lookup returns CDR1 MDHEN and CDR2 SYDVKM. The CDR3 loop reads CASSSPLRQGSEAFF. In nucleotides, the CDR3 is TGTGCCAGCAGCAGCCCTTTGAGACAGGGATCTGAAGCTTTCTTT.

The chain has TRBV7-6 and TRBJ1-1; no firm D call. Germline values: CDR1 SGHVS, CDR2 FNYEAQ. The V gene lost 5 bases and the J gene lost 1 base, with 14 bases spanning the gap. The CDR3 extends over 15 amino acids. Here the CDR3 reads CASSPQPAGNTEAFF. The CDR3 DNA reads as TGTGCCAGCAGCCCCCAGCCGGCTGGGAACACTGAAGCTTTCTTT.

This clonotype was seen a handful of times. This chain joins TRBV20-1 and TRBJ2-5, with D possibly TRBD1 on 6 matching bases. The CDR3 has 14 amino acids. Deletions cut 2 bases from V and 1 base from J, with 11 bases between. Germline V gene lookup returns CDR1 DFQATT and CDR2 SNEGSKA (reference sequence). The CDR3 DNA is TGCAGTGCTAGACCGGACAGCCGCCAAGAGACCCAGTACTTC. Translation: CSARPDSRQETQYF.

The genes are TRBV28 and TRBJ1-2; D remains ambiguous. From germline, CDR1 is MDHEN and CDR2 SYDVKM. The CDR3 sequence is 10 residues long. The V gene lost 3 bases and the J gene lost 8 bases, with 4 bases spanning the gap. Here the CDR3 DNA reads TGTGCCAGCAGTTTCAGGGGCTACACCTTC. Translation gives CASSFRGYTF.

This clonotype was counted ten times or more. The chain has TRBV5-6 and TRBJ2-4; 10 nucleotides align to TRBD1. Germline values: CDR1 SGHDT, CDR2 YYEEEE. Losses at the gene ends were 2 bases for V and 8 bases for J; bases not matched to a gene: 4. This CDR3 has 14 amino acids. This chain's CDR3 is CASSFGTGVDIQYF. CDR3 in DNA: TGTGCCAGCAGCTTCGGGACAGGGGTAGACATTCAGTACTTC.

The V call is TRBV7-9, the J call TRBJ2-7; 11 bases line up with TRBD1. The V segment lost 3 bases and the J segment 9 bases; nucleotides outside the gene matches: 13. This CDR3 is built from 16 residues. Looked up from germline, CDR1 is SEHNR and CDR2 is FQNEAQ (reference sequence). The CDR3 loop reads CASSFWGPGQGEGQYF. The CDR3 nucleotides read TGTGCCAGCAGCTTCTGGGGTCCGGGACAGGGGGAAGGGCAGTACTTC. Filled out from reference TRBV7-9 and TRBJ2-7, the complete variable domain reads DTGVSQNPRHKITKRGQNVTFRCDPISEHNRLYWYRQTLGQGPEFLTYFQNEAQLEKSRLLSDRFSAERPKGSFSTLEIQRTEQGDSAMYLCASSFWGPGQGEGQYFGPGTRLTVT.

The DNA for the CDR3 is TGTGCCAGCAGCGCCAGGACTAGCGGGGGGGCTGGAGATACGCAGTATTTT. It encodes CASSARTSGGAGDTQYF. This chain links TRBV9 with TRBJ2-3; 15 bases are a match to TRBD2. The germline V gene encodes CDR1 SGDLS and CDR2 YYNGEE. The J segment lost 5 bases and the V segment lost 3 bases, leaving 7 bases of the junction unmatched. The CDR3 is 17 residues long.

This clonotype appeared a few times. V and J are TRBV10-3 and TRBJ2-1, with D tentatively TRBD2 (5 bases). The CDR3 covers 12 residues. Trimming cost V 4 bases and J 7 bases, with 8 bases left between them. CDR1 and CDR2 from the germline V gene are ENHRY and SYGVKD. The CDR3 loop reads CAISVGSNEQFF. CDR3 nucleotide sequence: TGTGCCATCAGTGTGGGGAGTAATGAGCAGTTCTTC.

In its sample, this clonotype was seen once. The genes are TRBV20-1 and TRBJ1-5; the D is unclear. The CDR3 covers 14 residues. CDR1 is DFQATT, CDR2 SNEGSKA, per germline (reference sequence). V lost 5 bases and J 6 bases, leaving 17 bases between the germline ends. The chain's CDR3 is CSAGVSQWSQPQHF. CDR3 bases: TGCAGTGCTGGGGTCAGTCAGTGGAGTCAGCCCCAGCATTTT.